These 21 T cell receptor beta chains were all obtained from the same sample, sequenced in a study of T-cell memory formation after mild COVID-19. From the 5' RACE reads, TCRdb called clonotypes with MiXCR, one entry per CDR3 protein. The table shows 170,000 or so distinct CDR3 sequences, with roughly a third occurring only once. The sample consisted of PBMCs or a T cell subset sorted from them (not recorded which). The origin of the receptors is an adult woman who had mild COVID-19 (a few samples of this study predate the infection). Cell type and time point are not known.

The chain has TRBV12-3 or TRBV12-4 and TRBJ2-7; D might be TRBD1 (6 bases). V was shortened by 6 bases and J by 4 bases, with 13 bases between the two germline ends. This CDR3 has 13 amino acids. CDR3 amino acids: CASRPRGRYEQYF. CDR3 sequence (DNA): TGTGCCAGCAGGCCCAGGGGTCGGTACGAGCAGTACTTC.

The CDR3 DNA sequence: TGTGCCAGCAGCAAGGGGCCCACTGAAGCTTTCTTT. The encoded protein is CASSKGPTEAFF. The chain combines TRBV7-9 with TRBJ1-1; a possible D gene is TRBD1 (5 bases). The germline V and J ends were trimmed by 5 bases and 4 bases, with 8 bases remaining between them. This CDR3 comprises 12 residues. Germline CDR1 is SEHNR and CDR2 is FQNEAQ (reference sequence).

This clonotype turned up a few times. The rearrangement joins TRBV29-1 to TRBJ2-5; 10 nucleotides match TRBD2. The CDR3 loop spans 15 amino acids. Germline V gene lookup returns CDR1 SQVTM and CDR2 ANQGSEA. The V gene end was trimmed by 3 bases and the J gene end by 5 bases; junction bases not matched to a gene: 9. The CDR3 DNA sequence: TGCAGCGTTGATGAGCGGGGGGGCCTCATGGAGACCCAGTACTTC. Translated: CSVDERGGLMETQYF.

The sample holds a few counts of this clonotype. The gene calls are TRBV7-3 and TRBJ2-1; 8 bases map to TRBD2. V shed 4 bases and J 10 bases; nucleotides not matched to a gene: 3. The CDR3 loop spans 12 amino acids. From germline, CDR1 is SGHTA and CDR2 FQGTGA. CDR3 sequence reads: CASSYPGGEQFF. CDR3 sequence (DNA): TGTGCCAGCAGCTACCCGGGGGGGGAGCAGTTCTTC.

This clonotype was seen only a few times. CDR3 loop: CASSVGEGYNEQFF. The CDR3 DNA is TGTGCCAGCAGCGTAGGTGAGGGCTACAATGAGCAGTTCTTC. This rearrangement joins TRBV9 to TRBJ2-1; a weak D match, TRBD2 (5 bases). Germline V gene sequence: CDR1 SGDLS, CDR2 YYNGEE. The CDR3 runs to 14 residues. Trimming removed 0 bases from V and 3 bases from J, with 7 bases in between. Based on the CDR3 plus reference TRBV9 and TRBJ2-1, the full variable domain is DSGVTQTPKHLITATGQRVTLRCSPRSGDLSVYWYQQSLDQGLQFLIQYYNGEERAKGNILERFSAQQFPDLHSELNLSSLELGDSALYFCASSVGEGYNEQFFGPGTRLTVL.

This clonotype turned up a few times. This sequence joins TRBV27 and TRBJ1-1, with D perhaps TRBD1 (6 bases). The CDR3 length is 16 residues. CDR1 and CDR2 (germline): MNHEY, SMNVEV (reference sequence). Trimming removed 8 bases at V and 1 base at J, with 20 bases between. The CDR3 is CASDPGAGAANTEAFF. CDR3 coding DNA: TGTGCCAGCGATCCCGGGGCAGGGGCGGCGAACACTGAAGCTTTCTTT.

This clonotype turned up a few times. The V call is TRBV7-9, the J call TRBJ2-7, with TRBD2 identical over 13 bases. J lost 4 bases, V lost 4 bases, and 10 bases had no gene match. CDR1 and CDR2 (germline): SEHNR, FQNEAQ (reference sequence). This CDR3 comprises 17 residues. CDR3 residues: CASSSPGLAGSGYEQYF. CDR3 nucleotides: TGTGCCAGCAGCTCACCGGGACTAGCGGGAAGTGGGTACGAGCAGTACTTC.

The sample holds a few counts of this clonotype. The chain uses TRBV5-1 and TRBJ2-5; 10 nucleotides line up with TRBD1. Germline CDR1 is SGHRS and CDR2 is YFSETQ. With V trimmed by 0 bases and J by 1 base, 0 bases remained unmatched. This CDR3 contains 15 residues. CDR3 amino acids: CASSLGTGGQETQYF. The CDR3 DNA is TGCGCCAGCAGCTTGGGGACAGGGGGCCAAGAGACCCAGTACTTC. Full variable domain (outside the CDR3, taken from reference TRBV5-1 and TRBJ2-5): KAGVTQTPRYLIKTRGQQVTLSCSPISGHRSVSWYQQTPGQGLQFLFEYFSETQRNKGNFPGRFSGRQFSNSRSEMNVSTLELGDSALYLCASSLGTGGQETQYFGPGTRLLVL.

The genes are TRBV7-9 and TRBJ1-1; TRBD1 might be the D (6 bases). Trimming shortened V by 1 base and J by 4 bases, and 16 bases separated the two germline ends. Germline values: CDR1 SEHNR, CDR2 FQNEAQ (reference sequence). This CDR3 region has 16 residues. CDR3 bases: TGTGCCAGCAGCTTAGTTAGGCGGGACAAGGGCACTGAAGCTTTCTTT. Translating gives CASSLVRRDKGTEAFF.

The rearrangement joins TRBV12-3 or TRBV12-4 to TRBJ1-2; D is unresolved. Between the trimmed V and J ends, which lost 6 bases and 0 bases, there was a span of 11 bases. There are 14 residues in the CDR3. The CDR3 here is CASRGWSTNYGYTF. The CDR3 DNA reads as TGTGCCAGCAGGGGCTGGAGCACTAACTATGGCTACACCTTC.

The chain employs TRBV3-2 and TRBJ2-5; the listed D gene, TRBD2, was not tested against the DNA. TRBV3-2 is a listed pseudogene. The CDR3 contains 15 residues. The DNA for the CDR3 is TGTGCCAACCCGACTAGCGGGAGTTGGTTAGAGACCCAGTACTTC. It is translated as CANPTSGSWLETQYF.

This clonotype has more than one count but fewer than ten. The chain is built from TRBV5-1 and TRBJ2-3; D might be TRBD2 (5 bases). V gave up 4 bases and J gave up 2 bases, with 20 bases separating them. The CDR3 length is 17 residues. The germline V gene has CDR1 SGHRS and CDR2 YFSETQ. CDR3: CASSKYALAETTDTQYF. CDR3 DNA: TGCGCCAGCAGCAAATACGCCCTAGCTGAGACCACAGATACGCAGTATTTT.

This clonotype showed up just a few times. This chain joins TRBV20-1 and TRBJ2-5, with 10 nucleotides matching TRBD1. The CDR3 loop spans 13 amino acids. V dropped 3 bases and J dropped 2; count of bases not matched to a gene: 0. CDR1 is DFQATT, CDR2 SNEGSKA, per germline (reference sequence). The CDR3 DNA reads TGCAGTGCTAGGGACAGGGGGCAAGAGACCCAGTACTTC. This sequence encodes CSARDRGQETQYF.

Note on this clonotype: At one boundary the junction diverges from the germline segment, which might be a read error. This rearrangement joins TRBV7-7 to TRBJ2-1; 9 bases fit TRBD2. The CDR3 is 15 amino acids. Germline V gives CDR1 SSHAT, CDR2 FNYEAQ (reference sequence). The chain's CDR3 is CASSLLAGLENEQFF. CDR3 in DNA: TGTGCTAGCAGCCTGCTAGCGGGATTAGAAAATGAGCAGTTCTTC.

This chain uses TRBV5-5 with TRBJ1-2; possible D gene TRBD1, 5 bases. CDR1 SGHKS and CDR2 YYEKEE come from the germline V gene (reference sequence). The CDR3 has 14 amino acids. V lost 4 bases and J lost 3, with 13 bases in between. The CDR3 loop reads CASSPDRQYYGYTF. CDR3 nucleotides: TGTGCCAGCAGCCCCGACAGACAGTACTATGGCTACACCTTC.

This clonotype was observed a handful of times. This chain links TRBV5-6 with TRBJ1-2, with D maybe TRBD1 (5 bases). Deletions cut 2 bases from V and 3 bases from J, with 11 bases between. CDR3 size: 14 residues. The germline V gene encodes CDR1 SGHDT and CDR2 YYEEEE. CDR3 region: CASSFGQGDYGYTF. In nucleotides, the CDR3 is TGTGCCAGCAGCTTTGGTCAGGGCGACTATGGCTACACCTTC.

This clonotype was observed a handful of times. V and J are TRBV12-3 or TRBV12-4 and TRBJ2-1; D remains unclear. The CDR3 length is 13 residues. V was trimmed by 2 bases and J by 9 bases, leaving 11 bases between them. CDR3 protein: CASSLRTDGEQFF. CDR3 in DNA: TGTGCCAGCAGTTTAAGGACGGACGGTGAGCAGTTCTTC.

This rearrangement joins TRBV18 to TRBJ1-2; perhaps TRBD1 as D (5 bases). The germline V and J ends were trimmed by 3 bases and 7 bases, with 12 bases remaining between them. This CDR3 is built from 13 residues. The germline V gene has CDR1 KGHSH and CDR2 LQKENI. DNA of the CDR3: TGTGCCAGCTCACCGGGGACGAGAGGTGGCTACACCTTC. Its translation: CASSPGTRGGYTF.

The chain carries TRBV7-9 and TRBJ1-2, with D maybe TRBD1 (6 bases). The CDR3 is made up of 11 amino acids. Germline V gene lookup returns CDR1 SEHNR and CDR2 FQNEAQ (reference sequence). V lost 2 bases and J 13 bases, leaving 11 bases between the germline ends. The CDR3 DNA is TGTGCCAGCAGCTTACGGGGGGCGCCCACCTTC. The encoded protein is CASSLRGAPTF.

This clonotype showed up just a few times. The chain employs TRBV4-2 and TRBJ2-5; 9 bases line up with TRBD2. V shed 0 bases, J shed 4 bases, and the junction held 9 bases outside the gene matches. Germline CDR1 and CDR2: LGHNA and YNFKEQ. There are 17 residues in the CDR3. DNA of the CDR3: TGTGCCAGCAGCCAAGATCGGTCAGCGGGAGGTCGAGAGACCCAGTACTTC. This codes for CASSQDRSAGGRETQYF.

The V gene is TRBV9, the J gene TRBJ1-1, with 9 positions matching TRBD1. This CDR3 has 15 residues. Germline V gives CDR1 SGDLS, CDR2 YYNGEE. Trimming took 4 bases from V and 5 from J; bases not matched to a gene: 9. CDR3 in amino acids: CASSTTDRGVTEAFF. DNA of the CDR3: TGTGCCAGCAGCACCACTGACAGGGGGGTTACTGAAGCTTTCTTT.